Here is one T cell receptor (beta chain) with its context. What it recognizes is unknown. Trimming shortened V by 1 base and J by 5 bases, and 17 bases separated the two germline ends. The CDR3 covers 16 residues. Germline loops: CDR1 SGHTA, CDR2 FQGNSA. This entry comes from a study of cytomegalovirus exposure and HLA in healthy donors. Study-level points and caveats: The study found most TCR sequences rare, yet found some public TCRs in many donors. Evidence from a later analysis indicated that most CMV-associated TCR beta chains looked HLA-restricted.

The study ran its PCR with 60 Vbeta and 13 Jbeta primers. TCRdb keeps only in-frame clones here, not all; method: immunoSEQ multiplex PCR. In total, the table holds 150,000 or so clones. The chain has TRBV7-2 and TRBJ1-2; D gene ambiguous. This receptor was identified in a man between 18 and 35 years old in good health and CMV-seronegative. The specimen was PBMCs. CDR3 bases: TGTGCCAGCAGCTTAGTTTCGGGTGGCCGCGGATATGGCTACACCTTC. Its protein product is CASSLVSGGRGYGYTF.